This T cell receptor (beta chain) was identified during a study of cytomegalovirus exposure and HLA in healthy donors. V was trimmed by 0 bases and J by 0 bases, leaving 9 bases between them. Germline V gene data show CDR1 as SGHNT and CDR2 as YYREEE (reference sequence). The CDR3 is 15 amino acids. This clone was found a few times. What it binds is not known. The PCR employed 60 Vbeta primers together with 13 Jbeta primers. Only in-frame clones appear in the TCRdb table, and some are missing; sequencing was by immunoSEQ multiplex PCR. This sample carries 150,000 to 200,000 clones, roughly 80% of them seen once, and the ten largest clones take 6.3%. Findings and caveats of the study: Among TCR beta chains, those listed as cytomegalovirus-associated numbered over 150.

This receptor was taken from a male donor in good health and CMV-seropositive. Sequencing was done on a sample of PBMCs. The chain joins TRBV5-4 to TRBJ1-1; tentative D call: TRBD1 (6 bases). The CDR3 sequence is CASSLAQGLNTEAFF. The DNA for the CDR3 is TGTGCCAGCAGCTTGGCGCAGGGGCTGAACACTGAAGCTTTCTTT.